The T cell receptor (beta chain) under discussion was sequenced for a study of post-analysis software for immune sequencing data. General study results and limits: Roughly five TRBV segments were significantly more frequent in patients than in controls. TRBV5-6, TRBV5-1 and TRBV20-1 were among these segments. Significantly decreased normalized Chao1 diversity was recorded for multiple sclerosis patients relative to controls.

Concerning this clonotype itself: Its antigen is unknown.

Between the trimmed V and J ends, which lost 6 bases and 5 bases, there was a span of 17 bases. The CDR3 sequence is 14 residues long. Germline CDR1 DFQATT, CDR2 SNEGSKA (reference sequence). Prepared TCR beta cDNA libraries contained unique molecular identifiers. Starting from roughly 1 to 10 million T cells, the study yielded 500,000 or so cDNA molecules. In TCRdb, the PCR reads were re-called with MiXCR into one record per CDR3 protein. This table has roughly 870,000 distinct CDR3 sequences, approximately 50% appearing once. Sequences were obtained from blood. This receptor was obtained from a girl under 18 with multiple sclerosis. This sequence joins TRBV20-1 and TRBJ2-1, with no clear D. DNA for the CDR3: TGCAGTGCAGCCCGTTTAATAATCGACAATGAGCAGTTCTTC. This translates into CSAARLIIDNEQFF.